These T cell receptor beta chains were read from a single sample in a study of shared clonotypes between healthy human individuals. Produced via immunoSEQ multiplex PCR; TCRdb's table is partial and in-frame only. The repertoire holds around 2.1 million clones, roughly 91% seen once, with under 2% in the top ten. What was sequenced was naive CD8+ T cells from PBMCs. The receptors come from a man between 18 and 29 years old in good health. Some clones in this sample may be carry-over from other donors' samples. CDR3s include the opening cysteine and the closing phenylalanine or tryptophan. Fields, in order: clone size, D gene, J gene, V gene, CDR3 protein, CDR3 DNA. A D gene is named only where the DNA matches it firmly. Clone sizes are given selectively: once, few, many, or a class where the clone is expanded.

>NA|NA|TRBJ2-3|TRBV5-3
CARRGGGTQYF
TGTGCCAGAAGAGGGGGAGGGACGCAGTATTTT
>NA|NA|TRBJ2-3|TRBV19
CASSPRVSDFTDTQYF
TGTGCCAGTAGCCCCCGGGTCTCCGACTTCACAGATACGCAGTATTTT
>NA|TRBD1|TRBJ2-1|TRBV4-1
CASLSPGQNPEQFF
TGCGCCAGCTTGAGCCCGGGACAGAACCCTGAGCAGTTCTTC
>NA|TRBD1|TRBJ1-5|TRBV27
CASSYTGAGQPQHF
TGTGCCAGCAGCTATACAGGGGCGGGCCAGCCCCAGCATTTT
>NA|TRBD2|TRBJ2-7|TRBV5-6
CASSLGGGRLASYEQYF
TGTGCCAGCAGCTTGGGAGGTGGTCGACTAGCTTCTTACGAGCAGTACTTC
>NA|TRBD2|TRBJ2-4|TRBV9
CASSGIPLAGIGGNIQYF
TGTGCCAGCAGCGGAATACCCCTAGCGGGGATAGGGGGAAACATTCAGTACTTC
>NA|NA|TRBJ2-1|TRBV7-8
CASSLLDTISYNEQFF
TGTGCCAGCAGCTTGCTGGACACCATCTCCTACAATGAGCAGTTCTTC
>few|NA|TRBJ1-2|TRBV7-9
CASWGPTYGYTF
TGTGCCAGTTGGGGACCGACCTATGGCTACACCTTC
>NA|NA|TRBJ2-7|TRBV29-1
CSVGVSVAAYYEQYF
TGCAGCGTTGGAGTTTCGGTAGCGGCATACTACGAGCAGTACTTC
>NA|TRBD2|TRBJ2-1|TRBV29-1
CSVEDPEREVYNEQFF
TGCAGCGTTGAAGATCCGGAGCGGGAGGTCTACAATGAGCAGTTCTTC
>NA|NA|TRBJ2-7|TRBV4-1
CASSHGGLGEQYF
TGCGCCAGCAGCCATGGCGGGTTAGGCGAGCAGTACTTC
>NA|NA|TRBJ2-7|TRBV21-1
CASSKVPMAPRVLYEQYF
TGTGCCAGCAGCAAGGTCCCAATGGCCCCCAGGGTCCTCTACGAGCAGTACTTC
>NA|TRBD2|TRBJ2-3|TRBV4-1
CASSRGGGLQDTQYF
TGCGCCAGCAGCCGCGGGGGGGGTCTCCAAGATACGCAGTATTTT
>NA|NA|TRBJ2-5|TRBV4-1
CASSQILAPQETQYF
TGCGCCAGCAGCCAAATCCTAGCACCTCAAGAGACCCAGTACTTC
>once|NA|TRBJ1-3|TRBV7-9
CASSLAGRPSNSGNTIYF
TGTGCCAGCAGCTTAGCGGGACGGCCCTCAAACTCTGGAAACACCATATATTTT
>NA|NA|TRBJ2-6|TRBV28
CASSSARGTHRSGANVLTF
TGTGCCAGCAGTTCGGCAAGAGGGACGCACCGCTCTGGGGCCAACGTCCTGACTTTC
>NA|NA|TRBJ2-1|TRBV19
CASSIVPNEQFF
TGTGCCAGTAGTATAGTTCCCAATGAGCAGTTCTTC
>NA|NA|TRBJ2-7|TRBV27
CASSLGQFYEQYF
TGTGCCAGCAGTCTTGGACAGTTCTACGAGCAGTACTTC
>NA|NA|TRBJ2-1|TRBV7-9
CASSSPKHVTGLFNEQFF
TGTGCCAGCAGCTCCCCGAAACATGTAACGGGACTGTTCAATGAGCAGTTCTTC
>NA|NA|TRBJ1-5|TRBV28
CASSLSGSYQPQHF
TGTGCCAGCAGTTTATCCGGGAGCTATCAGCCCCAGCATTTT
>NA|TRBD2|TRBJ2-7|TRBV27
CASSLAGGFNEQYF
TGTGCCAGCAGTTTAGCGGGAGGGTTCAACGAGCAGTACTTC
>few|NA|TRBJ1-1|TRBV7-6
CASSPEPGRNTEAFF
TGTGCCAGCAGCCCGGAACCGGGGAGGAACACTGAAGCTTTCTTT
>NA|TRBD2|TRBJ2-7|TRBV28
CASSGLAGSGPSYEQYF
TGTGCCAGCAGCGGACTAGCGGGATCCGGACCCTCCTACGAGCAGTACTTC
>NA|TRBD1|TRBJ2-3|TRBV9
CASSPDRQGAIDTQYF
TGTGCCAGCAGCCCCGATCGACAGGGGGCTATAGATACGCAGTATTTT
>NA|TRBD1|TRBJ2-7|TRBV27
CASSLLAGTGVYEQYF
TGTGCCAGCAGTTTATTGGCTGGGACAGGGGTATACGAGCAGTACTTC
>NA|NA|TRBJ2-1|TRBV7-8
CASTLAVSSYNEQFF
TGTGCCAGCACCTTAGCGGTGAGCTCCTACAATGAGCAGTTCTTC
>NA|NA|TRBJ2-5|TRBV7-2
CASSVRLVPNQETQYF
TGTGCCAGCAGCGTCCGACTAGTCCCTAACCAAGAGACCCAGTACTTC
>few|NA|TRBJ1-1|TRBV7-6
CASSLAPDSEAFF
TGTGCCAGCAGCTTAGCGCCGGACAGTGAAGCTTTCTTT
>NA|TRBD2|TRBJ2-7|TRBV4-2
CASSQASGSFNEQYF
TGTGCCAGCAGCCAAGCTAGCGGGAGTTTCAACGAGCAGTACTTC
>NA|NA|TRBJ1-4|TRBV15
CATSRDGASNEKLFF
TGTGCCACCAGCAGAGATGGCGCCAGTAATGAAAAACTGTTTTTT
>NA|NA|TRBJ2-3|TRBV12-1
CASSLLKRGSTDTQYF
TGTGCCAGCAGCTTACTGAAGCGGGGAAGCACAGATACGCAGTATTTT
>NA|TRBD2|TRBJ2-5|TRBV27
CASSLSAGVREETQYF
TGTGCCAGCAGTTTATCGGCGGGAGTCAGGGAAGAGACCCAGTACTTC
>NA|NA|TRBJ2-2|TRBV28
CASSLYRVAQTGELFF
TGTGCCAGCAGTCTCTACAGGGTCGCACAGACCGGGGAGCTGTTTTTT
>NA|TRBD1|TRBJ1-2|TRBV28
CASSLWGQDLGGYTF
TGTGCCAGCAGTTTGTGGGGACAGGACCTTGGAGGCTACACCTTC
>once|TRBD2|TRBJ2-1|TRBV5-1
CASSSGRDYYFNEQFF
TGCGCCAGCAGCTCGGGTCGGGACTACTATTTCAATGAGCAGTTCTTC
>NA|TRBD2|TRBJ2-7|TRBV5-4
CASSVGGTNYEQYF
TGTGCCAGCAGCGTAGGCGGGACTAACTACGAGCAGTACTTC
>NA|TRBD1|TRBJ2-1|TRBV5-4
CASSPEGQGSNEQFF
TGTGCCAGCAGCCCCGAGGGACAGGGATCCAATGAGCAGTTCTTC
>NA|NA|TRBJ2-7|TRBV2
CASSESPWEGSYEQYF
TGTGCCAGCAGTGAATCCCCCTGGGAAGGGTCCTACGAGCAGTACTTC
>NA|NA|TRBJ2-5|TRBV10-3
CAISRGETQYF
TGTGCCATCAGTCGGGGAGAGACCCAGTACTTC
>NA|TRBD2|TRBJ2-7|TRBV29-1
CSALAGAGEQYF
TGCAGCGCGCTAGCGGGAGCGGGGGAGCAGTACTTC
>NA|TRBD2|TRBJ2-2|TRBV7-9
CASSGGLASNTGELFF
TGTGCCAGCAGCGGGGGACTAGCCTCGAACACCGGGGAGCTGTTTTTT
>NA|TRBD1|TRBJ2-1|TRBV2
CASSRPGTGRNEQFF
TGTGCCAGCAGTCGTCCCGGGACAGGGCGAAATGAGCAGTTCTTC
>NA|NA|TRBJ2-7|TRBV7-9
CASSFAGTAYEQYF
TGTGCCAGCAGCTTCGCGGGGACCGCCTACGAGCAGTACTTC
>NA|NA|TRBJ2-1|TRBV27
CASSSQRGLKFF
TGTGCCAGCAGTTCGCAGCGAGGGCTGAAGTTCTTC
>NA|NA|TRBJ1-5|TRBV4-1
CASSQDFRARPQHF
TGCGCCAGCAGCCAAGACTTCCGGGCGAGGCCCCAGCATTTT
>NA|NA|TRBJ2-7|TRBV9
CASSVAAGRVEQYF
TGTGCCAGCAGCGTAGCTGCAGGGAGAGTCGAGCAGTACTTC